This TCR beta chain is drawn from a study of cytomegalovirus exposure and HLA in healthy donors. Here immunoSEQ multiplex PCR was the method, and the copy in TCRdb shows in-frame clones only, minus some. The table lists tens of thousands of clones, roughly 89% of them singletons. The table lists this clone with a count of one. V was cut by 4 bases and J by 3 bases, with 10 bases left in between. This CDR3 contains 12 residues. The germline CDR1 and CDR2 sequences are SQVTM and ANQGSEA. This clonotype was obtained from a woman under 30 in good health and CMV-seronegative. The rearrangement links TRBV29-1 to TRBJ2-7; D unresolved. The sample was PBMCs. The CDR3 here is CSVADFGYEQYF. In DNA, the CDR3 is TGCAGCGTTGCTGATTTCGGCTACGAGCAGTACTTC.